This TCR beta chain was documented in a study of blood T cell repertoires in COVID-19. About the research overall: Acute-phase and convalescent COVID-19 samples originated in the United States, Italy and Spain. The cDNA or gDNA used as material had been derived from T cells, B-cell-depleted T cells, or PBMCs.

CDR3 size: 17 residues. The V gene end was trimmed by 5 bases and the J gene end by 0 bases; junction bases not matched to a gene: 5. Per the germline V gene, CDR1 is MNHNY and CDR2 is SVGAGI (reference sequence). In the original processing: Amplification from reference gene primers served as the basis for estimated nucleated cell counts. Sequenced by immunoSEQ multiplex PCR; TCRdb stores in-frame clones only, minus some. Clone size and V and J calls were adopted from that table, with D and trimming inferred from the DNA. The table shows some 210,000 clones, with about 83% occurring only once. The receptor's source is a woman in her 70s with active or convalescent COVID-19. The specimen sequenced was peripheral blood. The V and J genes are TRBV6-6 and TRBJ2-6; TRBD2 matches 9 bases. The CDR3: CASSPSGASSGANVLTF. CDR3 DNA: TGTGCCAGCAGTCCTAGCGGGGCTTCCTCTGGGGCCAACGTCCTGACTTTC.